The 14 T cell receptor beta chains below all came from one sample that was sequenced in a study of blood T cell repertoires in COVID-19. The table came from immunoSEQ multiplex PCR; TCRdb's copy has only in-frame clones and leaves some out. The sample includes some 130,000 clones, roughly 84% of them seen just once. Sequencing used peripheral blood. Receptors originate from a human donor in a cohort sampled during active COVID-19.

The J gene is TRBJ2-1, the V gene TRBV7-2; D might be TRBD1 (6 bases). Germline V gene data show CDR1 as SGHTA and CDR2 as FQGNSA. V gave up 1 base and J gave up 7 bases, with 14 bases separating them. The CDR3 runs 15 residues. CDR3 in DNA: TGTGCCAGCAGCTTAGGAGGGACATTTTGGAATGAGCAGTTCTTC. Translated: CASSLGGTFWNEQFF.

CDR3 loop: CSVGTGTVYGYTF. As DNA, the CDR3 is TGCAGCGTTGGAACCGGGACAGTCTATGGCTACACCTTC. This sequence joins TRBV29-1 and TRBJ1-2; 7 bases align to TRBD1. With V trimmed by 4 bases and J by 4 bases, 6 bases remained unmatched. CDR3 length: 13 amino acids. Germline CDR1 SQVTM, CDR2 ANQGSEA.

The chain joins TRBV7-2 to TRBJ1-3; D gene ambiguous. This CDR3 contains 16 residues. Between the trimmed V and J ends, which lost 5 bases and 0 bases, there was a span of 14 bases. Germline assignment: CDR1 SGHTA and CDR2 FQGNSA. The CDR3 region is CASSPLVGSSGNTIYF. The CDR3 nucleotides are TGTGCCAGCAGCCCGCTGGTGGGGAGCTCTGGAAACACCATATATTTT.

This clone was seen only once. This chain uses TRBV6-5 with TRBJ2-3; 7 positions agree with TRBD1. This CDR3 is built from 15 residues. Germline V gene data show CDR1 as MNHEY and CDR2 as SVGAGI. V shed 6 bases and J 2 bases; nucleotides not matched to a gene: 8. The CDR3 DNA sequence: TGTGCCAGCAGAGGAAGGGGGCAAAACACAGATACGCAGTATTTT. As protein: CASRGRGQNTDTQYF.

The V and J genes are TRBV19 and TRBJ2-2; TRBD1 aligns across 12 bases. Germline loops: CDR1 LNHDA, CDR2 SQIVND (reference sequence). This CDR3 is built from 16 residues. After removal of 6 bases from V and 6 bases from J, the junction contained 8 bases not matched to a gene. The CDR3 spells CASSSGTGGVSGELFF. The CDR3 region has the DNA TGTGCCAGTAGCTCCGGGACAGGGGGCGTCTCCGGGGAGCTGTTTTTT.

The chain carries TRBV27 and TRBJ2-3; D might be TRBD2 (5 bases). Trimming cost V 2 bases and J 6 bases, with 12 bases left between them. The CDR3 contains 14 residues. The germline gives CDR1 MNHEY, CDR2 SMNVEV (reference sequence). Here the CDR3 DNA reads TGTGCCAGCAGTTTAAGCCTAGCAGGTGATACGCAGTATTTT. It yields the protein CASSLSLAGDTQYF.

Written as DNA, the CDR3 is TGTGCCAGCAGCTTAACGGACTGGGCCGAGCAGTACTTC. Translated: CASSLTDWAEQYF. The gene calls are TRBV5-8 and TRBJ2-7; TRBD2 is a possible D gene (5 bases). This CDR3 spans 13 amino acids. V lost 2 bases, J lost 6 bases, and 12 bases lay in between. Germline loops: CDR1 SGHTS, CDR2 YDEGEE.

The CDR3 here is CATQPDMDYGYTF. The CDR3 nucleotides are TGTGCCACTCAACCGGACATGGACTATGGCTACACCTTC. The J gene is TRBJ1-2, the V gene TRBV12-3 or TRBV12-4, with D possibly matching TRBD1 (5 bases). Trimming took off 10 bases at V and 3 bases at J, with 15 bases between the two ends. The CDR3 is 13 amino acids.

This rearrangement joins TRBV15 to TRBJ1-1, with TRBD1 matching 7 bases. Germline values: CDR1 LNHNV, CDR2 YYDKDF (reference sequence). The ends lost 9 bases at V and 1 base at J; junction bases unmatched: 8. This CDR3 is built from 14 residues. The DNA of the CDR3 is TGTGCCACGAAGGAACAGGGGACGAACACTGAAGCTTTCTTT. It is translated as CATKEQGTNTEAFF.

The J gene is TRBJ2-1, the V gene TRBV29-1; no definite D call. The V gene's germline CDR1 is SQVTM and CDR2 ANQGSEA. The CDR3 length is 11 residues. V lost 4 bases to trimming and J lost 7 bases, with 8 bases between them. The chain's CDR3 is CSVAERNEQFF. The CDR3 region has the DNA TGCAGCGTTGCAGAGCGAAATGAGCAGTTCTTC.

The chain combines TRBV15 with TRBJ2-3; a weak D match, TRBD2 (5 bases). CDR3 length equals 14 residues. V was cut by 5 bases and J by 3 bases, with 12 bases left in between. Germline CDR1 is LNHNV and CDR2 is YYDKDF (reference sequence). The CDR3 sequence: CATSLRTGTDTQYF. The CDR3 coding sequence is TGTGCCACCAGCCTCCGGACTGGGACAGATACGCAGTATTTT.

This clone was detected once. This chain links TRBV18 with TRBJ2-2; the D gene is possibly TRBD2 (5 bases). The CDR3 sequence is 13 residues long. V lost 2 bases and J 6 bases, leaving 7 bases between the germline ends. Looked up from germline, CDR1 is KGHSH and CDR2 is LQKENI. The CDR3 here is CASSPFGAGELFF. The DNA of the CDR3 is TGTGCCAGCTCACCATTCGGGGCCGGGGAGCTGTTTTTT.

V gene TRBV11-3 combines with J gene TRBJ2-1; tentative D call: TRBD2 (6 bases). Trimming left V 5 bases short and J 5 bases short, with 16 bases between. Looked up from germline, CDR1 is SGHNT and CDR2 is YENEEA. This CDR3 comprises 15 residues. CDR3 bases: TGTGCCAGCAGCCCGGGGGTGCCTCGGGACAATGAGCAGTTCTTC. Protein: CASSPGVPRDNEQFF.

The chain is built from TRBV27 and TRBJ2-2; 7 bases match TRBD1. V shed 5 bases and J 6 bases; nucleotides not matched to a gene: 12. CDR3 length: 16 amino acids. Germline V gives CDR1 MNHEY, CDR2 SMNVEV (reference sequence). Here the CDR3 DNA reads TGTGCCAGCAGTACTTACGGGACAGTGAGCCCCGGGGAGCTGTTTTTT. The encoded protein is CASSTYGTVSPGELFF.